This is a list of T cell receptor beta chains from one sample in a study of OX40 agonist ivuxolimab in advanced cancers. The repertoire was sequenced with immunoSEQ multiplex PCR; TCRdb's copy has only in-frame clones and lacks some. The table lists around 74,000 clones, roughly 91% of them singletons. The source material was CD4+ or CD8+ T cells sorted from blood, sampled in a trial of the OX40 agonist ivuxolimab. These receptor sequences come from an adult with an advanced solid tumor such as melanoma, head and neck, liver or kidney cancer. Each CDR3 is given with its conserved first and last residue. D genes are given only for firm matches. Size is omitted from some rows. Given values are once, few, many or a class for expanded clones.

TGCAGTGCGGGGGAAGAGACCCAGTACTTC	CSAGEETQYF	TRBJ2-5	TRBV20-1	NA	NA
TGTGCCAGTGGGGGTGGCAGGTCTGCCATTAATCAGCCCCAGCATTTT	CASGGGRSAINQPQHF	TRBJ1-5	TRBV19	NA	NA
TGCGCCAGCAGCCAAATTGATATCGGATTCTCCTACAATGAGCAGTTCTTC	CASSQIDIGFSYNEQFF	TRBJ2-1	TRBV4-1	few	NA
TGTGCCAGCAGTGACCCCTTTGCCGGGGGTGAGCAGTTCTTC	CASSDPFAGGEQFF	TRBJ2-1	TRBV6-4	NA	NA
TGTGCCAGCTCACCGTCGGACACGCGAGGAAATACCTTC	CASSPSDTRGNTF	TRBJ1-2	TRBV18	NA	NA
TGCGCCAGCAGCTTGGGCGTCTTCCTCACTGAAGCTTTCTTT	CASSLGVFLTEAFF	TRBJ1-1	TRBV5-1	NA	NA
TGTGCCAGTAGTAGAGTAGCGGACTCCTACAATGAGCAGTTCTTC	CASSRVADSYNEQFF	TRBJ2-1	TRBV19	NA	NA
TGTGCCAGCATCGCGCCCAGACGGACTGACTATGGCTACACCTTC	CASIAPRRTDYGYTF	TRBJ1-2	TRBV28	NA	NA
TGTGCCAGCAGCTTCAGCGCGAACACTGAAGCTTTCTTT	CASSFSANTEAFF	TRBJ1-1	TRBV11-3	NA	NA
TGCGCCAGCAGGTGGGGGTCCTACAATGAGCAGTTCTTC	CASRWGSYNEQFF	TRBJ2-1	TRBV5-1	NA	NA
TGTGCCAGCAGCCTTGCGCCGCAGGACGTTGGCACTGAAGCTTTCTTT	CASSLAPQDVGTEAFF	TRBJ1-1	TRBV16	NA	NA
TGTGCCAGCAGTTACTCCGGACAGGGACAAGCTTTCTTT	CASSYSGQGQAFF	TRBJ1-1	TRBV6-5	once	TRBD1
TGTGCCAGCAGTCAGACGAGCTCTGGAAACACCATATATTTT	CASSQTSSGNTIYF	TRBJ1-3	TRBV28	NA	NA
TGTGCCAGCAGTGAAGCAGGGGATGGGGCCAACGTCCTGACTTTC	CASSEAGDGANVLTF	TRBJ2-6	TRBV6-1	NA	NA
TGTGCCAGCAGCCAAAAGTCGGGGTACGGGGAGCTGTTTTTT	CASSQKSGYGELFF	TRBJ2-2	TRBV5-4	NA	NA
TGTGCCAGCAGTTTCGGCAGCCCGAGGGGTTCACCCCTCCACTTT	CASSFGSPRGSPLHF	TRBJ1-6	TRBV28	once	NA
TGTGCCAGCAGCAACCTAAATGAGCAGTTCTTC	CASSNLNEQFF	TRBJ2-1	TRBV28	NA	NA
TGTGCCTGGAGGCCCGGGCTAGCGGCCAGCTCCTACGAGCAGTACTTC	CAWRPGLAASSYEQYF	TRBJ2-7	TRBV30	NA	TRBD2
TGTGCCAGCAGCGGACAGCTCACAGATACGCAGTATTTT	CASSGQLTDTQYF	TRBJ2-3	TRBV25-1	NA	NA
TGTGCCAGCGGCCTAGCGGGAGCGGGTCCCTACAATGAGCAGTTCTTC	CASGLAGAGPYNEQFF	TRBJ2-1	TRBV28	NA	TRBD2
TGTGCCAGCAGCTTGGGGGACAGGGGGAGGACTGAAGCTTTCTTT	CASSLGDRGRTEAFF	TRBJ1-1	TRBV5-4	NA	TRBD1
TGTGCCAGCAGCCCCCCAATTGGACTAGCGAGATCCTACGAGCAGTACTTC	CASSPPIGLARSYEQYF	TRBJ2-7	TRBV4-2	NA	TRBD2
TGTGCCAGCAGCTCCAGGGGCCGTGGAGGGGAGACCCAGTACTTC	CASSSRGRGGETQYF	TRBJ2-5	TRBV5-8	NA	NA
TGTGCCAGCAAAATAGCGGGAGGAGAGACCCAGTACTTC	CASKIAGGETQYF	TRBJ2-5	TRBV7-9	NA	TRBD2
TGTGCCAGCTCTCCTAGAGGCAATAAAGAGACCCAGTACTTC	CASSPRGNKETQYF	TRBJ2-5	TRBV7-9	NA	NA
TGCGCCAGCAGCTTGGGTTGGGGGAGCACTGAAGCTTTCTTT	CASSLGWGSTEAFF	TRBJ1-1	TRBV5-1	once	NA
TGTGCCAGTAGTATTCCCCCCGGACGGACTAACTATGGCTACACCTTC	CASSIPPGRTNYGYTF	TRBJ1-2	TRBV19	NA	NA
TGCGCCAGCAGCCCCAACGACCGTGGCTACACCTTC	CASSPNDRGYTF	TRBJ1-2	TRBV5-1	NA	NA
TGTGCCAGCAGCTTAGCGGGTTTCGACAGGGACACTGAAGCTTTCTTT	CASSLAGFDRDTEAFF	TRBJ1-1	TRBV7-9	once	TRBD1
TGTGCCAGCAGTCGGGGGGGCGACTATGGCTACACCTTC	CASSRGGDYGYTF	TRBJ1-2	TRBV2	NA	NA
TGTGCCTGGAACCCAGGTGGTGAGACCCAGTACTTC	CAWNPGGETQYF	TRBJ2-5	TRBV30	NA	NA
TGTGCCAGCAGCTTCGAAAGGGGGCAGGCAGCTTTCTTT	CASSFERGQAAFF	TRBJ1-1	TRBV11-2	NA	TRBD1
TGCGCCAGCAGCTTGTATGGTAGCGGGGACCAAGAGACCCAGTACTTC	CASSLYGSGDQETQYF	TRBJ2-5	TRBV5-1	NA	TRBD2
TGTGCCACCAGCCAGGGCGAGTATCAGCCCCAGCATTTT	CATSQGEYQPQHF	TRBJ1-5	TRBV15	NA	NA
TGTGCCAGCAGCTTTCGCCCCATGAGCACAGATACGCAGTATTTT	CASSFRPMSTDTQYF	TRBJ2-3	TRBV5-4	NA	NA
TGTGCCAGCAGCCCCTCTCGGGGGGTCCCTGGCTACACCTTC	CASSPSRGVPGYTF	TRBJ1-2	TRBV27	NA	NA
TGTGCCAGCAACAGGCGGTATCAGCCCCAGCATTTT	CASNRRYQPQHF	TRBJ1-5	TRBV6-1	NA	NA
TGTGCCAGCAGCTTTCACAGGGCGGCTGGGGCCAACGTCCTGACTTTC	CASSFHRAAGANVLTF	TRBJ2-6	TRBV13	NA	NA
TGTGCCAGCAGCTCGACGGTCGGGTGGACCCAGTACTTC	CASSSTVGWTQYF	TRBJ2-5	TRBV5-4	NA	NA
TGTGCCAGCAGCCTTACCGGGACAACTTACGAGCAGTACTTC	CASSLTGTTYEQYF	TRBJ2-7	TRBV9	NA	NA
TGTGCCACCAAGACCGGGACAGGGGGCTTCAATAATTCACCCCTCCACTTT	CATKTGTGGFNNSPLHF	TRBJ1-6	TRBV5-8	NA	TRBD1
TGTGCTAGTGGTCCGGCGGGTCAGGAGGTTGAAGCTTTCTTT	CASGPAGQEVEAFF	TRBJ1-1	TRBV12-5	few	NA
TGTGCCAGTAGTATGGACTATGCGGGAAAACTGTTTTTT	CASSMDYAGKLFF	TRBJ1-4	TRBV19	NA	NA
TGTGCCAGCAGCTCCCAGGGTACCAACAATGAGCAGTTCTTC	CASSSQGTNNEQFF	TRBJ2-1	TRBV7-2	NA	NA
TGTGCCATATCCCCCAGGGTCGCGAACACCGGGGAGCTGTTTTTT	CAISPRVANTGELFF	TRBJ2-2	TRBV10-3	NA	NA
TGCGCCAGCAGCTTGGTATCCGTGAACACTGAAGCTTTCTTT	CASSLVSVNTEAFF	TRBJ1-1	TRBV5-1	NA	NA
TGTGCCAGCAGTGACCCTGTTGGGGGTCCCCGGGCAGATACGCAGTATTTT	CASSDPVGGPRADTQYF	TRBJ2-3	TRBV6-1	once	NA
TGTGCCAGCAGCTTAGACTCCCCTCCCCACAATGAGCAGTTCTTC	CASSLDSPPHNEQFF	TRBJ2-1	TRBV11-3	NA	NA
TGTGCCAGTAGTTCCCAGGGGGGGAACACTGAAGCTTTCTTT	CASSSQGGNTEAFF	TRBJ1-1	TRBV19	NA	TRBD1
TGTGCCACCAGCAGAGAACCCCCCCCCGTGAACACTGAAGCTTTCTTT	CATSREPPPVNTEAFF	TRBJ1-1	TRBV15	NA	NA